This TCR beta chain derives from a study of blood T cell repertoires in COVID-19. Assay: immunoSEQ multiplex PCR; the TCRdb copy retains only in-frame clones and omits some. The sample has about 150,000 clones, about 86% seen once; the top ten hold around 20%. The germline V and J ends were trimmed by 5 bases and 2 bases, with 19 bases remaining between them. Germline values: CDR1 SGHTA, CDR2 FQGNSA. CDR3 length: 16 residues. The V call is TRBV7-2, the J call TRBJ2-7, with D possibly TRBD2 on 6 matching bases. The specimen sequenced was peripheral blood. This clonotype originated in a woman aged 70-85 years who had recovered from COVID-19. CDR3 DNA sequence: TGTGCCAGCAGCCCCAGCGGAGTAGCGGACACCTACGAGCAGTACTTC. Encoded protein: CASSPSGVADTYEQYF.